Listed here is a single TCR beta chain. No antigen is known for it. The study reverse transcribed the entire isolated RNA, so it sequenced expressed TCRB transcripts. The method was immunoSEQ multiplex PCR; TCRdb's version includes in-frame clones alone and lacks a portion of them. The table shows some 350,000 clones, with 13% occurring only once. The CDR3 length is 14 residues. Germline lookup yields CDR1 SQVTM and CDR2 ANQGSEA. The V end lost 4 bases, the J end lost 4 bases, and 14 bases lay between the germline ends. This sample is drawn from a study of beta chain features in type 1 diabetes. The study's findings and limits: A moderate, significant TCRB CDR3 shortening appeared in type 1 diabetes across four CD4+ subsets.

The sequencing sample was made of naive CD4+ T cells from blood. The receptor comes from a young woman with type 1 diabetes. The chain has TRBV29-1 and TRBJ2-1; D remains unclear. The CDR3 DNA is TGCAGCGTTGGACTCCAACCTACGTACAATGAGCAGTTCTTC. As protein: CSVGLQPTYNEQFF.